One sample yielded the 23 T cell receptor beta chains listed below, sequenced in a study of T cells after yellow fever vaccination. TCRdb re-called the 5' RACE reads with MiXCR, one entry per CDR3 protein. The sample has fewer than 650,000 distinct CDR3 sequences, around a fifth seen once. The sequences come from PBMCs, collected about 21 days after the first yellow fever vaccination. Source of these receptors: a man between 18 and 29 years old who received the YFV17D yellow fever vaccine.

The sample holds a few counts of this clonotype. The chain couples TRBV5-6 to TRBJ2-7; D ambiguous. Trimming shortened V by 0 bases and J by 6 bases, and 16 bases separated the two germline ends. Germline CDR1 reads SGHDT; CDR2 reads YYEEEE. CDR3 size: 15 residues. For the CDR3, the DNA is TGTGCCAGCAGCTTGGAGCGCGGTACCTACCTCGAGCAGTACTTC. Translation: CASSLERGTYLEQYF.

This clonotype has more than one count but fewer than ten. The chain joins TRBV7-9 to TRBJ1-1; D possibly corresponds to TRBD1 (5 bases). Trimming pared 1 base from V and 5 bases from J, leaving 14 bases between. The CDR3 runs 15 residues. Germline CDR1 is SEHNR and CDR2 is FQNEAQ (reference sequence). For the CDR3, the DNA is TGTGCCAGCAGCTTAGTAGGTGGGGGAGGTACTGAAGCTTTCTTT. Its translation: CASSLVGGGGTEAFF.

A few counts support this clonotype. The CDR3 region has the DNA TGTGCCAGCCAACAAGGGGCGCGACGGGCCAACGTCCTGACTTTC. Protein sequence: CASQQGARRANVLTF. The rearrangement joins TRBV2 to TRBJ2-6, with D perhaps matching TRBD1 (5 bases). Germline assignment: CDR1 SNHLY and CDR2 FYNNEI. CDR3 length: 15 residues. Trimming stripped 8 bases from V and 5 bases from J, with 16 bases between.

The chain is built from TRBV6-5 and TRBJ1-5, with no clear D. Trimming stripped 0 bases from V and 0 bases from J, with 9 bases between. Germline CDR1 MNHEY, CDR2 SVGAGI. This CDR3 is 16 amino acids long. CDR3 sequence (DNA): TGTGCCAGCAGTTACTCGTCCCATGGTAGCAATCAGCCCCAGCATTTT. Its protein is CASSYSSHGSNQPQHF.

This clonotype was found a few times. V and J are TRBV7-2 and TRBJ2-3, with TRBD2 identical over 11 bases. This CDR3 has 15 residues. J lost 5 bases, V lost 2 bases, and 3 bases had no gene match. CDR1 is SGHTA and CDR2 is FQGNSA in the germline V gene. The CDR3 DNA follows: TGTGCCAGCAGCTTAATGGGACTAGCGGTAGATACGCAGTATTTT. Translation gives CASSLMGLAVDTQYF.

The chain employs TRBV6-5 and TRBJ2-2; D is perhaps TRBD1 (5 bases). Between the trimmed V and J ends, which lost 0 bases and 3 bases, there was a span of 5 bases. Germline CDR1 MNHEY, CDR2 SVGAGI. This CDR3 has 14 residues. This CDR3 is CASSYSGHTGELFF. CDR3 coding DNA: TGTGCCAGCAGTTACTCGGGGCACACCGGGGAGCTGTTTTTT.

The rearrangement uses TRBV12-3 or TRBV12-4 and TRBJ2-1; D is ambiguous. Trimming cost V 5 bases and J 5 bases, with 16 bases left between them. The CDR3 has 15 amino acids. CDR3 protein: CASSPWTPNDNEQFF. The CDR3 DNA is TGTGCCAGCAGTCCCTGGACCCCGAACGACAATGAGCAGTTCTTC.

This clonotype has a handful of counts. The J gene is TRBJ2-3, the V gene TRBV6-5; 9 positions match TRBD1. CDR3 size: 16 residues. Germline V gene sequence: CDR1 MNHEY, CDR2 SVGAGI. J gave up 3 bases and V 2 bases, and 6 bases lay outside the gene matches. This CDR3 reads CASSYDGDRVTDTQYF. CDR3 nucleotides: TGTGCCAGCAGTTACGATGGGGACAGGGTAACAGATACGCAGTATTTT.

DNA for the CDR3: TGTGCCAGCAGCCCCCCTGGGTGGGCCGGGGAGCTGTTTTTT. Encoded protein: CASSPPGWAGELFF. J is TRBJ2-2 and V is TRBV11-2; unclear D gene. This CDR3 is 14 amino acids long. Germline CDR1 reads SGHAT; CDR2 reads FQNNGV. With 5 bases removed from V and 6 bases from J, the gap between germline ends came to 13 bases.

The genes are TRBV9 and TRBJ1-2, with a tentative D call TRBD1 (6 bases). This CDR3 comprises 15 residues. CDR1 is SGDLS and CDR2 is YYNGEE in the germline V gene. V gave up 4 bases and J gave up 2 bases, with 15 bases separating them. The CDR3: CASSPQGRTNYGYTF. CDR3 bases: TGTGCCAGCAGCCCACAGGGACGGACGAACTATGGCTACACCTTC.

In nucleotides, the CDR3 is TGTGCCATCAGTGAAGATTGGCTAGCGGGGGGCCCCACAGATACGCAGTATTTT. Amino acids: CAISEDWLAGGPTDTQYF. This rearrangement joins TRBV10-3 to TRBJ2-3; TRBD2 agrees at 11 bases. This CDR3 is built from 18 residues. V was clipped by 3 bases and J by 2 bases; unmatched bases: 10. The V gene's germline CDR1 is ENHRY and CDR2 SYGVKD.

This clonotype has a handful of counts. J is TRBJ2-7 and V is TRBV11-2; 9 positions agree with TRBD2. The ends lost 2 bases at V and 2 bases at J; junction bases unmatched: 4. CDR1 and CDR2 (germline): SGHAT, FQNNGV. This CDR3 spans 15 amino acids. In DNA, the CDR3 is TGTGCCAGCAGCTTATATAGCGGGGGTGCCTACGAGCAGTACTTC. Protein sequence: CASSLYSGGAYEQYF.

The gene calls are TRBV20-1 and TRBJ1-1; D is possibly TRBD1 (6 bases). Germline assignment: CDR1 DFQATT and CDR2 SNEGSKA (reference sequence). V lost 4 bases and J 4 bases, leaving 19 bases between the germline ends. The CDR3 runs 15 residues. CDR3 region: CSATRDTSRGTEAFF. DNA for the CDR3: TGCAGTGCTACCCGGGACACTTCTCGGGGCACTGAAGCTTTCTTT.

The sample holds a few counts of this clonotype. The V gene is TRBV6-2 or TRBV6-3, the J gene TRBJ1-6; D remains unclear. The CDR3 consists of 13 residues. CDR1 is MNHEY, CDR2 SVGEGT, per germline. With 4 bases removed from V and 10 bases from J, the gap between germline ends came to 11 bases. The CDR3 DNA reads as TGTGCCAGCAGTTGGACCGAGGACTCACCCCTCCACTTT. It translates to CASSWTEDSPLHF.

At least ten counts were recorded for this clonotype. This chain connects TRBV20-1 to TRBJ1-6; 7 bases align to TRBD1. The CDR3 spans 14 residues. Germline CDR1 reads DFQATT; CDR2 reads SNEGSKA (reference sequence). V trimming: 6 bases; J trimming: 7 bases; junction bases outside the gene matches: 9. The CDR3 nucleotides read TGCAGTGCCCGGGAGAACAGGGGAAATTCACCCCTCCACTTT. It specifies CSARENRGNSPLHF.

This clonotype came up a few times. The chain recombines TRBV7-3 with TRBJ2-7, with 11 bases aligning to TRBD2. Germline CDR1 reads SGHTA; CDR2 reads FQGTGA. The CDR3 runs 15 residues. With 5 bases clipped from V and 3 bases from J, the junction kept 6 bases outside the gene matches. CDR3 amino acids: CASSARLAGYYEQYF. CDR3 in DNA: TGTGCCAGCAGCGCTCGACTAGCGGGGTACTACGAGCAGTACTTC.

In this sample, this clonotype turned up a few times. The chain links TRBV5-1 to TRBJ2-1; 14 bases are shared with TRBD2. V lost 3 bases to trimming and J lost 7 bases; unmatched junction nucleotides: 9. Germline V CDR1 and CDR2: SGHRS, YFSETQ. This CDR3 is 17 amino acids long. Here the CDR3 DNA reads TGCGCCAGCAGCTCCGGCCCGACTAGCGGGGGGGGAAATGAGCAGTTCTTC. Translating it yields CASSSGPTSGGGNEQFF.

This clonotype was seen a few times. The V call is TRBV7-2, the J call TRBJ1-3; no clear D gene. Germline V gene sequence: CDR1 SGHTA, CDR2 FQGNSA. This CDR3 comprises 16 residues. V was cut by 2 bases and J by 0 bases, with 11 bases left in between. The DNA of the CDR3 is TGTGCCAGCAGCTTAAATCCCGTGAGCTCTGGAAACACCATATATTTT. Translation: CASSLNPVSSGNTIYF.

This clonotype has only a few counts. V gene TRBV4-1 combines with J gene TRBJ1-2, with D possibly being TRBD1 (6 bases). V was trimmed by 1 base and J by 5 bases, leaving 11 bases between them. This CDR3 spans 14 amino acids. The germline V gene encodes CDR1 MGHRA and CDR2 YSYEKL. Here the CDR3 reads CASSQGRRGYGYTF. The CDR3 region has the DNA TGCGCCAGCAGCCAAGGTCGCAGGGGATATGGCTACACCTTC.

This chain uses TRBV7-9 with TRBJ2-5, with 11 bases that match TRBD1. CDR1 is SEHNR and CDR2 is FQNEAQ in the germline V gene (reference sequence). The CDR3 runs 17 residues. The trim removed 3 bases at V and 1 base at J, leaving 7 bases unmatched. CDR3 DNA: TGTGCCAGCAGCTTGGGGGACAGGGGGTCTTTCCAAGAGACCCAGTACTTC. Encoded protein: CASSLGDRGSFQETQYF.

This clonotype was detected many times. This rearrangement joins TRBV23-1 to TRBJ2-1, with D unclear. TRBV23-1 has ORF status, its function being uncertain. This CDR3 has 14 amino acids. Trimming pared 3 bases from V and 1 base from J, leaving 7 bases between. CDR3 region: CASSHGFSYNEQFF. The CDR3 region has the DNA TGCGCCAGCAGTCACGGATTTTCCTACAATGAGCAGTTCTTC.

This clonotype has at least ten counts. The chain recombines TRBV5-1 with TRBJ2-4, with D uncertain. Between the trimmed V and J ends, which lost 0 bases and 6 bases, there was a span of 7 bases. CDR1 is SGHRS, CDR2 YFSETQ, per germline. The CDR3 runs 13 residues. CDR3 nucleotides: TGCGCCAGCAGCTTGGGTTGGACAAACATTCAGTACTTC. Protein sequence: CASSLGWTNIQYF.

This chain joins TRBV18 and TRBJ1-1; possible D gene TRBD1, 5 bases. The CDR3 sequence is 13 residues long. Germline V gene sequence: CDR1 KGHSH, CDR2 LQKENI. Trimming took off 7 bases at V and 1 base at J, with 10 bases between the two ends. DNA for the CDR3: TGTGCCAGCTACCAAGGACAGAACACTGAAGCTTTCTTT. This codes for CASYQGQNTEAFF.